These T cell receptor beta chains were read from a single sample in a study of blood T cells in healthy people across ages. Using its own MiXCR run on the 5' RACE reads, TCRdb lists one record per CDR3 protein. The table lists 1.8 million or so distinct CDR3 sequences, about two fifths of them singletons. The material sequenced was blood. Receptors originate from a human donor in good health. CDR3s include the opening cysteine and the closing phenylalanine or tryptophan. The D gene is left open where the match is weak. Not all rows give a size; the values are once, few, many and, for expanded clones, a class.

18 TRBD2 TRBJ2-1 TRBV14 . CASSQDPGGARSYNEQFF TGTGCCAGCAGCCAAGATCCCGGGGGGGCTAGATCTTATAATGAGCAGTTCTTC
11 . TRBJ1-2 TRBV2 . CASARFYGYTF TGTGCCAGCGCCAGATTCTATGGCTACACCTTC
14 . TRBJ2-1 TRBV7-3 . CASSLMGPSNEQFF TGTGCCAGCAGCTTAATGGGACCCAGCAATGAGCAGTTCTTC
15 . TRBJ1-4 TRBV28 few CASRRGPATNEKLFF TGTGCCAGCAGGCGGGGACCCGCAACTAATGAAAAACTGTTTTTT
14 . TRBJ1-4 TRBV21-1 . CASSPRQRTLLEFF TGTGCCAGCAGCCCGCGACAACGAACTCTTCTGGAGTTTTTT
15 . TRBJ2-1 TRBV20-1 . CGARKGQSTYNEQFF TGCGGTGCTAGAAAAGGACAGAGCACTTACAATGAGCAGTTCTTC
13 TRBD2 TRBJ2-3 TRBV20-1 many CSAREGTTDTQYF TGCAGTGCTAGAGAGGGGACTACCGATACGCAGTATTTT
15 TRBD1 TRBJ1-2 TRBV27 . CASKKVLSWDRELTF TGTGCCAGCAAGAAGGTCCTATCATGGGACAGGGAACTCACCTTC
17 . TRBJ1-2 TRBV12-3/TRBV12-4 . CASSPLVGGHLFYGYTF TGTGCCAGCAGTCCCCTAGTAGGGGGACACCTATTCTATGGCTACACCTTC
15 . TRBJ1-2 TRBV6-6 few CASSQTPPQGYGYTF TGTGCCAGCAGCCAAACTCCACCCCAGGGATATGGCTACACCTTC
16 . TRBJ2-6 TRBV29-1 . CSVGGERGVGANVLTF TGCAGCGTTGGCGGGGAGAGGGGAGTTGGGGCCAACGTCCTGACTTTC
14 TRBD1 TRBJ2-3 TRBV15 few CATSPDRGINTQYF TGTGCCACCAGTCCCGACAGGGGGATAAATACGCAGTATTTT
11 . TRBJ1-2 TRBV7-2 . CASRSPGSYTF TGCGCCAGCAGATCACCAGGGTCCTACACCTTC
16 TRBD2 TRBJ2-3 TRBV5-1 . CASSFSGAPSTDTQYF TGCGCCAGCAGCTTTAGCGGGGCCCCTAGCACAGATACGCAGTATTTT
13 TRBD1 TRBJ2-7 TRBV5-6 . CARNRGETYEQYF TGTGCCCGAAACAGGGGGGAAACCTACGAGCAGTACTTC
15 . TRBJ1-2 TRBV5-1 few CASSLGSPSDYGYTF TGCGCCAGCAGCTTGGGTAGTCCATCGGACTATGGCTACACCTTC
15 . TRBJ1-1 TRBV5-1 . CASRSGVGYTTEAFF TGCGCCAGCAGATCTGGGGTCGGATACACCACTGAAGCTTTCTTT
13 . TRBJ2-1 TRBV6-6 . CASRRITYNEQFF TGTGCCAGTAGACGGATTACCTACAATGAGCAGTTCTTC
11 . TRBJ2-7 TRBV6-5 few CASSPPHEQYF TGTGCCAGCAGCCCCCCCCACGAGCAGTACTTC
13 . TRBJ1-5 TRBV6-6 . CASSYSIFQPQHF TGTGCCAGCAGTTACTCGATTTTCCAGCCCCAGCATTTT
18 TRBD1 TRBJ2-7 TRBV15 . CVTSREMTGGQSSYEQYF TGTGTCACCAGCAGGGAGATGACAGGGGGCCAGAGCTCCTACGAGCAGTACTTC
16 . TRBJ2-1 TRBV7-3 . CASSRDVGGAYNEQFF TGTGCCAGCAGCCGCGACGTAGGGGGGGCCTACAATGAGCAGTTCTTC
15 TRBD2 TRBJ2-7 TRBV28 . CASSTPGLAGDEQYF TGTGCCAGCAGTACCCCGGGACTAGCGGGCGACGAGCAGTACTTC
12 . TRBJ2-1 TRBV4-2 . CASSQDTWEQFF TGTGCCAGCAGCCAAGACACGTGGGAGCAGTTCTTC
15 . TRBJ2-1 TRBV28 many CASTPATGERNEQFF TGTGCCAGCACCCCCGCAACGGGGGAGAGGAATGAGCAGTTCTTC
14 TRBD1 TRBJ2-1 TRBV29-1 few CSVSQGVSYNEQFF TGCAGCGTTTCCCAGGGGGTATCCTACAATGAGCAGTTCTTC
15 TRBD2 TRBJ2-1 TRBV5-1 few CASTYSGGSYNEQFF TGCGCCAGCACCTATAGCGGGGGATCCTACAATGAGCAGTTCTTC
14 . TRBJ1-1 TRBV7-9 few CASSLLSRSTEAFF TGTGCCAGCAGCTTGCTCTCAAGGAGTACTGAAGCTTTCTTT
16 TRBD2 TRBJ2-5 TRBV7-8 few CASSPGLAGRGETQYF TGTGCCAGCAGCCCCGGGCTAGCGGGGAGGGGGGAGACCCAGTACTTC
16 . TRBJ2-3 TRBV11-2 . CASSLEYTTLTDTQYF TGTGCCAGCAGCCTAGAGTATACTACCCTTACAGATACGCAGTATTTT
17 TRBD2 TRBJ2-5 TRBV9 . CASSARGGGGVAETQYF TGTGCCAGCAGCGCCCGGGGGGGTGGGGGAGTAGCAGAGACCCAGTACTTC
15 TRBD2 TRBJ2-3 TRBV11-2 few CASSLSGGEADTQYF TGTGCCAGCAGTCTTAGCGGGGGAGAAGCAGATACGCAGTATTTT
13 . TRBJ1-2 TRBV7-9 . CASSLAYSDGYTF TGTGCCAGCAGCTTAGCCTACAGTGATGGCTACACCTTC
13 . TRBJ2-1 TRBV12-3/TRBV12-4 few CASTYFRGLEQFF TGTGCCAGCACCTACTTTAGGGGTTTGGAGCAGTTCTTC
16 . TRBJ2-6 TRBV12-3/TRBV12-4 few CASSFAQVSGANVLTF TGTGCCAGCAGTTTCGCTCAGGTTTCTGGGGCCAACGTCCTGACTTTC
15 . TRBJ1-5 TRBV27 few CASSPLQAINQPQHF TGTGCCAGCAGTCCCTTACAGGCAATCAATCAGCCCCAGCATTTT
15 . TRBJ2-1 TRBV7-2 many CASSLVGGPYNEQFF TGTGCCAGCAGCTTAGTAGGGGGGCCCTACAATGAGCAGTTCTTC
14 . TRBJ1-4 TRBV28 many CASSQPTVSEKLFF TGTGCCAGCAGCCAACCCACCGTTTCGGAAAAACTGTTTTTT
21 TRBD2 TRBJ2-7 TRBV27 few CASSSGSLSGGVNRLSYEQYF TGTGCCAGCAGTTCTGGCAGCCTCAGCGGGGGGGTCAACCGCCTTTCCTACGAGCAGTACTTC
17 TRBD1 TRBJ1-1 TRBV12-3/TRBV12-4 once CASTSIPGQGLNTEAFF TGTGCCAGCACCTCCATACCGGGACAGGGGTTGAACACTGAAGCTTTCTTT
14 . TRBJ2-3 TRBV9 . CASSVEGSERTQYF TGTGCCAGCAGCGTAGAAGGGTCGGAGAGGACGCAGTATTTT
13 TRBD2 TRBJ2-5 TRBV6-2/TRBV6-3 . CASSYSSGAGEYF TGTGCCAGCAGTTACTCATCCGGAGCGGGGGAGTACTTC
11 . TRBJ1-1 TRBV29-1 many CSGVFNTEAFF TGCAGCGGCGTCTTTAACACTGAAGCTTTCTTT
14 . TRBJ1-5 TRBV20-1 few CSARDRGEVQPQHF TGCAGTGCTAGAGATAGGGGGGAAGTTCAGCCCCAGCATTTT
15 . TRBJ1-2 TRBV5-1 . CASSYSGEAGYGYTF TGCGCCAGCAGCTACTCAGGGGAGGCAGGCTATGGCTACACCTTC
14 . TRBJ2-3 TRBV2 few CASSEALRTDTQYF TGTGCCAGCAGTGAAGCGCTTCGGACAGATACGCAGTATTTT
14 . TRBJ1-1 TRBV4-3 . CASSQGPHNTEAFF TGCGCCAGCAGCCAGGGACCTCACAACACTGAAGCTTTCTTT
14 TRBD2 TRBJ2-7 TRBV27 few CASSLSLAGDEQYF TGTGCCAGCAGTTTATCACTAGCGGGGGACGAGCAGTACTTC
17 . TRBJ2-1 TRBV4-2 few CASSQYGGDWAYNEQFF TGTGCCAGCAGCCAATATGGAGGCGATTGGGCCTACAATGAGCAGTTCTTC
14 . TRBJ2-7 TRBV7-9 . CASSLGTSFAEQYF TGTGCCAGCAGCTTAGGGACCTCGTTCGCCGAGCAGTACTTC
14 TRBD2 TRBJ2-7 TRBV29-1 . CSVFGLAGFYEQYF TGCAGCGTTTTCGGACTAGCGGGTTTCTACGAGCAGTACTTC